This T cell receptor beta chain was sequenced during a study of identical twins. Many counts were recorded for this clonotype. V was cut by 0 bases and J by 3 bases, with 8 bases left in between. The CDR3 runs to 14 residues. The V gene's germline CDR1 is KGHSH and CDR2 LQKENI. In TCRdb, the 5' RACE reads were re-called with MiXCR into one record per CDR3 protein. The sample gives 200,000 to 250,000 distinct CDR3 sequences, over 9.5% of which show up once; 9% to 10% is in the top ten. The genes are TRBV18 and TRBJ2-5, with TRBD2 as a possible D gene (6 bases). This receptor was taken from a middle-aged man in good health. The sequencing input was memory T cells sorted from blood. CDR3 amino acids: CASSPPSSEETQYF. The CDR3 DNA is TGTGCCAGCTCACCACCGTCTAGCGAAGAGACCCAGTACTTC.